This is a list of T cell receptor beta chains from one sample in a study of CD8 T cells in ankylosing spondylitis. TCRdb re-called the 5' RACE reads through MiXCR, storing one row per CDR3 protein. The sample consists of roughly 670,000 distinct CDR3 sequences, 15% to 20% of them appearing once. Sequencing was done on a sample of blood, either unsorted or a sorted T cell fraction (not recorded which). The receptors were sampled from a male donor with ankylosing spondylitis. CDR3s include the opening cysteine and the closing phenylalanine or tryptophan. D genes are given only for firm matches. The size of a clone is reported for some rows only, either as once, few or many, or as a class for expanded clones.

TRBJ1-1	TRBV4-1	-	-	CASSQWEGPTEAFF	TGCGCCAGCAGCCAATGGGAGGGACCCACTGAAGCTTTCTTT
TRBJ2-1	TRBV6-2/TRBV6-3	TRBD2	-	CASSHRTSGIYNEQFF	TGTGCCAGCAGTCATCGGACTAGCGGGATCTACAATGAGCAGTTCTTC
TRBJ1-4	TRBV12-3/TRBV12-4	TRBD1	-	CASSLGTGGILEKLFF	TGTGCCAGCAGCCTCGGAACAGGGGGTATTCTTGAAAAACTGTTTTTT
TRBJ2-2	TRBV4-2	TRBD1	-	CASGGQGATGELFF	TGTGCCAGCGGAGGACAGGGGGCAACCGGGGAGCTGTTTTTT
TRBJ2-1	TRBV20-1	TRBD1	-	CSARDRTGRMYNKQFF	TGCAGTGCTAGAGATCGGACAGGCCGGATGTACAATAAGCAGTTCTTC
TRBJ2-3	TRBV2	-	few	CASSKNTRTSTDTQYF	TGTGCCAGCAGTAAGAATACCCGAACTAGCACAGATACGCAGTATTTT
TRBJ2-2	TRBV5-1	TRBD1	-	CASSSRGQGAAGELFF	TGCGCCAGCAGCAGCCGGGGACAGGGGGCGGCCGGGGAGCTGTTTTTT
TRBJ2-3	TRBV27	-	many	CASGPRVVARLTDTQYF	TGTGCCAGCGGACCCCGCGTTGTGGCGCGACTCACAGATACGCAGTATTTT
TRBJ2-1	TRBV7-3	TRBD2	-	CASSFASGNEQFF	TGTGCCAGCAGCTTCGCTAGCGGTAATGAGCAGTTCTTC
TRBJ2-7	TRBV20-1	-	-	CSASKGYLNYEQYF	TGCAGTGCTAGTAAGGGCTACCTAAACTACGAGCAGTACTTC
TRBJ1-4	TRBV7-9	TRBD1	-	CASSQRTGAEEKLFF	TGTGCCAGCAGCCAACGAACAGGGGCGGAGGAAAAACTGTTTTTT
TRBJ2-2	TRBV5-1	-	few	CASSFPNEAGELFF	TGCGCCAGCAGCTTCCCGAATGAGGCCGGGGAGCTGTTTTTT
TRBJ1-1	TRBV20-1	-	-	CSARVGAGTEAFF	TGCAGTGCTAGAGTGGGGGCAGGCACTGAAGCTTTCTTT
TRBJ2-7	TRBV3-1	-	-	CASSQAGWEQYF	TGTGCCAGCAGCCAGGCGGGGTGGGAGCAGTACTTC
TRBJ2-7	TRBV10-3	-	few	CAISDLTPYEQYF	TGTGCCATCAGTGATCTGACGCCTTACGAGCAGTACTTC
TRBJ1-4	TRBV20-1	-	-	CSARVPGIEEKLFF	TGCAGTGCTAGAGTCCCAGGAATTGAAGAAAAACTGTTTTTT
TRBJ2-1	TRBV9	TRBD2	few	CASSASGRGPDEQFF	TGTGCCAGCAGCGCCAGCGGGAGGGGACCAGATGAGCAGTTCTTC
TRBJ2-2	TRBV7-6	-	-	CASSLATENTGELFF	TGTGCCAGCAGCTTAGCGACAGAGAACACCGGGGAGCTGTTTTTT
TRBJ2-2	TRBV11-2	-	few	CASSPVWTANTGELFF	TGTGCCAGCAGCCCAGTCTGGACTGCGAACACCGGGGAGCTGTTTTTT
TRBJ2-7	TRBV6-1	-	-	CASSDPPSGGREQYF	TGTGCCAGCAGTGATCCCCCTTCCGGGGGGCGGGAGCAGTACTTC